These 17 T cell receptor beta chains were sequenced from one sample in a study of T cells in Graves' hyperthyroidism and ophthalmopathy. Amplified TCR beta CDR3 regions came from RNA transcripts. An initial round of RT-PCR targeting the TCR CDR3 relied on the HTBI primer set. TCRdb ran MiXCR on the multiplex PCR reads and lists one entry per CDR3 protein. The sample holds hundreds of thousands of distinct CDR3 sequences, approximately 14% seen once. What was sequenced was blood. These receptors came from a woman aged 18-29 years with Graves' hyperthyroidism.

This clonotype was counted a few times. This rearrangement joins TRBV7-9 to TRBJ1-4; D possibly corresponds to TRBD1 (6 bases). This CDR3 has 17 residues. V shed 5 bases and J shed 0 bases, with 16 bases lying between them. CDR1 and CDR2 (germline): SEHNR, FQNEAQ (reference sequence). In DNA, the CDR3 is TGTGCCAGCAGCCCTGGACAGAGCTTTGCAACTAATGAAAAACTGTTTTTT. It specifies CASSPGQSFATNEKLFF.

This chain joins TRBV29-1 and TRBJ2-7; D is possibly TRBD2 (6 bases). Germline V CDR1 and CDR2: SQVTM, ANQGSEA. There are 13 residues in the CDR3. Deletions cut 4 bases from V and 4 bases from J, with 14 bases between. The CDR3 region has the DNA TGCAGCGTTGGAGGGAGCGGGCGGTACGAGCAGTACTTC. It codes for CSVGGSGRYEQYF.

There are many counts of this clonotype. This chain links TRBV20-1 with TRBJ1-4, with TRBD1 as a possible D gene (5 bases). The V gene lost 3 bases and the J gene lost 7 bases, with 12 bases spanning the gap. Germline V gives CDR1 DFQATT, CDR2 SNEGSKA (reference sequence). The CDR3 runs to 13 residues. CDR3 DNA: TGCAGTGCTAGGGGTAGGGGAGGTGAAAAACTGTTTTTT. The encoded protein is CSARGRGGEKLFF.

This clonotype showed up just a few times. DNA for the CDR3: TGCAGCGGGACTAGTAGCTCCTACGAGCAGTACTTC. As protein: CSGTSSSYEQYF. J is TRBJ2-7 and V is TRBV29-1; TRBD2 aligns across 7 bases. Germline CDR1 reads SQVTM; CDR2 reads ANQGSEA. The CDR3 consists of 12 residues. V trimming: 7 bases; J trimming: 0 bases; junction bases outside the gene matches: 3.

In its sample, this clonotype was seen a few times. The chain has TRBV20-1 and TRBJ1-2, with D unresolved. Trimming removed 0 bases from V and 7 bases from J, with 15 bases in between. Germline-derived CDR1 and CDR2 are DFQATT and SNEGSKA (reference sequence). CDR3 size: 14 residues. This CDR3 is CSARDPEVGPGYTF. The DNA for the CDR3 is TGCAGTGCTAGAGATCCGGAAGTCGGCCCTGGCTACACCTTC.

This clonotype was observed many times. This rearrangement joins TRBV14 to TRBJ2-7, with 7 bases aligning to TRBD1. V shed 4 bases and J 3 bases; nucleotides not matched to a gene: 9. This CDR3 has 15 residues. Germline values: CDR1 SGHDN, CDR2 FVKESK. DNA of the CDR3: TGTGCCAGCAGCCGAGAACCCGGGACAGACTACGAGCAGTACTTC. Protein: CASSREPGTDYEQYF.

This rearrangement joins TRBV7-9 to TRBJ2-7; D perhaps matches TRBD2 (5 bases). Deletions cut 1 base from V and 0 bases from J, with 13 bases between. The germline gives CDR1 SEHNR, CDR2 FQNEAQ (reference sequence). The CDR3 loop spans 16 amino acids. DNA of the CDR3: TGTGCCAGCAGCTTAGTAAATCCTAGCCCCTCCTACGAGCAGTACTTC. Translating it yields CASSLVNPSPSYEQYF. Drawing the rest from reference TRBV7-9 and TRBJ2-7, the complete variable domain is DTGVSQNPRHKITKRGQNVTFRCDPISEHNRLYWYRQTLGQGPEFLTYFQNEAQLEKSRLLSDRFSAERPKGSFSTLEIQRTEQGDSAMYLCASSLVNPSPSYEQYFGPGTRLTVT.

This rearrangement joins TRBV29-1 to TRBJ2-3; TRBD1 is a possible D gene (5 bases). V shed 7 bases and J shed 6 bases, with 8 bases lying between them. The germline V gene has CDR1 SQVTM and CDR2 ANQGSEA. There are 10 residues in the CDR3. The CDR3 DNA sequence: TGCAGCGGGCAGGGTGATACGCAGTATTTT. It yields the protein CSGQGDTQYF.

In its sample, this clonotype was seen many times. CDR3 region: CASSQADRGNEQYF. CDR3 DNA: TGTGCCAGCAGCCAAGCAGACAGGGGAAACGAGCAGTACTTC. The chain employs TRBV3-1 and TRBJ2-7; 8 nucleotides agree with TRBD1. CDR3 size: 14 residues. Trimming removed 1 base from V and 5 bases from J; junction bases left unmatched: 4. Per germline, CDR1 LGHDT and CDR2 YNNKEL (reference sequence).

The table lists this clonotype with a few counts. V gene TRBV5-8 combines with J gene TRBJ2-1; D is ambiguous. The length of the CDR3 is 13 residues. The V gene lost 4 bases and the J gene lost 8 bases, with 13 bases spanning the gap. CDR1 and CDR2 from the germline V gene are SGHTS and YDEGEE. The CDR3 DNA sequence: TGTGCCAGCAGCCACGAGAATCTAGATGAGCAGTTCTTC. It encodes CASSHENLDEQFF.

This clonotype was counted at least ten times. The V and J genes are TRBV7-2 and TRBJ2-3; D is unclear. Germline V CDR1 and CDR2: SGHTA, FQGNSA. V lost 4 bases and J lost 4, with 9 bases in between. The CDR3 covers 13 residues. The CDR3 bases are TGTGCCAGCAGCTCCTTCGGTGCAGATACGCAGTATTTT. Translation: CASSSFGADTQYF.

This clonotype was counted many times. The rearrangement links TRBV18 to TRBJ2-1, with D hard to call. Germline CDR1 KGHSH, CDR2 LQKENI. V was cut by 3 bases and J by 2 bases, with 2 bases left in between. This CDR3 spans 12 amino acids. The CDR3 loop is CASSPPYNEQFF. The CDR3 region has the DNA TGTGCCAGCTCACCTCCCTACAATGAGCAGTTCTTC. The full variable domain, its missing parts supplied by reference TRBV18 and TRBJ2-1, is NAGVMQNPRHLVRRRGQEARLRCSPMKGHSHVYWYRQLPEEGLKFMVYLQKENIIDESGMPKERFSAEFPKEGPSILRIQQVVRGDSAAYFCASSPPYNEQFFGPGTRLTVL.

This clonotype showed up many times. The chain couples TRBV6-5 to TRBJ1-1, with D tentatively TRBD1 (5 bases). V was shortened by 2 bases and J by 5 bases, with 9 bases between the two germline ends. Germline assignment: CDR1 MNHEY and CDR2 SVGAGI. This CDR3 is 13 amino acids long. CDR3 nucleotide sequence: TGTGCCAGCAGTTACGATTGGGGGACTGAAGCTTTCTTT. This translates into CASSYDWGTEAFF.

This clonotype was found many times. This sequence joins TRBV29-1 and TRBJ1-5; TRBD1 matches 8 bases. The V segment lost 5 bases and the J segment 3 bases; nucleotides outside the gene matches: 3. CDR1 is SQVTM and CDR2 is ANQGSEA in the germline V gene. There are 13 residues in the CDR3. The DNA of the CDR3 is TGCAGCGTTTTGACAGGGGCCAATCAGCCCCAGCATTTT. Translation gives CSVLTGANQPQHF.

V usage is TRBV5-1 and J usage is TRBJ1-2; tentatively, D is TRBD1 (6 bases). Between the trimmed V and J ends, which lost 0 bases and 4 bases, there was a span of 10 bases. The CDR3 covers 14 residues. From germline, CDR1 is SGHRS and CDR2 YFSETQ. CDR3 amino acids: CASSLEGRGYGYTF. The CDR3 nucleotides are TGCGCCAGCAGCTTGGAGGGCAGGGGCTATGGCTACACCTTC.

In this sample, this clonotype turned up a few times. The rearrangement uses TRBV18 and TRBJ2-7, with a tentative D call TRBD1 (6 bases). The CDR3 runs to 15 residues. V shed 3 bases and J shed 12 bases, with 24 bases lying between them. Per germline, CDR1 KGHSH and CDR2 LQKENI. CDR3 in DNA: TGTGCCAGCTCACCCACCCTTGTACAGGGCTCCTTGCTGTACTTC. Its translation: CASSPTLVQGSLLYF.

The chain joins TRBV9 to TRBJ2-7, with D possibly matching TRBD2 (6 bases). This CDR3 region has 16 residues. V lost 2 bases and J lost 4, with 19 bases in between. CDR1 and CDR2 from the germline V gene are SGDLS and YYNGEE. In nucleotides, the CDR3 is TGTGCCAGCAGCGTCGTTGACCGGACTACTCCTTACGAGCAGTACTTC. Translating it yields CASSVVDRTTPYEQYF.